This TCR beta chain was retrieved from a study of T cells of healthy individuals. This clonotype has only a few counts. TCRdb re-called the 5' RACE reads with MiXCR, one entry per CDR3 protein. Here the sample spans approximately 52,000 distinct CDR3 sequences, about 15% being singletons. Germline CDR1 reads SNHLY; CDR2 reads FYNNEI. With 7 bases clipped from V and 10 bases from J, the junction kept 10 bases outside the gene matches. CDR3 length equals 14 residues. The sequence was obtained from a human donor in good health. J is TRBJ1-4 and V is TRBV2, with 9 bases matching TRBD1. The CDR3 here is CASKMGQGGGKLFF. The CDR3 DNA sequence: TGTGCCAGCAAAATGGGACAGGGAGGCGGAAAACTGTTTTTT. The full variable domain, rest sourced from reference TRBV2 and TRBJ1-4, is EPEVTQTPSHQVTQMGQEVILRCVPISNHLYFYWYRQILGQKVEFLVSFYNNEISEKSEIFDDQFSVERPDGSNFTLKIRSTKLEDSAMYFCASKMGQGGGKLFFGSGTQLSVL.